Listed below are T cell receptor beta chains from one sample, sequenced in a study of blood T cell repertoires in COVID-19. The table came from immunoSEQ multiplex PCR; TCRdb's copy has only in-frame clones and leaves some out. The data show tens of thousands of clones, 85% to 90% seen once. Sequencing was carried out using peripheral blood. All receptors derive from a woman aged 55-75 years with COVID-19, enrolled during active disease. Both conserved end residues are part of each CDR3. The order of the fields is J gene, V gene, clone size, D gene, CDR3 DNA, CDR3 protein. The D gene is left open where the match is weak. Size tells how often a clone was seen (once, few, many) or the class of an expanded clone, and some rows leave it out.

J: TRBJ1-1
V: TRBV4-1
size: NA
D: NA
DNA: TGCGCCAGCAGCCAAGCACAGGTATTCATGAACACTGAAGCTTTCTTT
CDR3: CASSQAQVFMNTEAFF

J: TRBJ2-7
V: TRBV5-4
size: NA
D: TRBD1
DNA: TGTGCCAGCAGCTTGGCCCCCGGACAGGGGTCCTACGAGCAGTACTTC
CDR3: CASSLAPGQGSYEQYF

J: TRBJ1-6
V: TRBV4-1
size: NA
D: TRBD1
DNA: TGCGCCAGCAGCCAAGGGGTCGGGACAGGGGAAGAAGTTGGTTCACCCCTCCACTTT
CDR3: CASSQGVGTGEEVGSPLHF

J: TRBJ2-7
V: TRBV28
size: NA
D: TRBD2
DNA: TGTGCCAGCAGACCTTGGGTAAGCGGGAGCTACGAGCAGTACTTC
CDR3: CASRPWVSGSYEQYF

J: TRBJ2-3
V: TRBV4-3
size: NA
D: TRBD2
DNA: TGCGCCAGCAGCCAATTCCTGACTAGCGCCAGCACAGATACGCAGTATTTT
CDR3: CASSQFLTSASTDTQYF

J: TRBJ1-1
V: TRBV30
size: once
D: NA
DNA: TGTGCCTGGAGGAGGGCCGGGTTTCAAGAAGCTTTCTTT
CDR3: CAWRRAGFQEAFF

J: TRBJ2-3
V: TRBV4-3
size: NA
D: NA
DNA: TGCGCCAGCAGCTCGACACGGGGTTTGAGTACGCAGTATTTT
CDR3: CASSSTRGLSTQYF

J: TRBJ2-5
V: TRBV18
size: NA
D: NA
DNA: TGTGCCAGCTCACCCGTTTCGCAAGAGACCCAGTACTTC
CDR3: CASSPVSQETQYF

J: TRBJ2-7
V: TRBV6-2/TRBV6-3
size: NA
D: NA
DNA: TGTGCCAGCAGTTCGCGGGGCCTCCCAGGCCCCCACGAGCAGTACTTC
CDR3: CASSSRGLPGPHEQYF

J: TRBJ2-3
V: TRBV11-2
size: few
D: TRBD2
DNA: TGTGCCAGCAGCTTAAGCGGGGGCACAGATACGCAGTATTTT
CDR3: CASSLSGGTDTQYF

J: TRBJ1-5
V: TRBV6-6
size: NA
D: NA
DNA: TGTGCCAGCAGCTTCCCGGGGAGGGAGAGGGGTCAGCCCCAGCATTTT
CDR3: CASSFPGRERGQPQHF

J: TRBJ2-5
V: TRBV19
size: once
D: TRBD1
DNA: TGTGCCAGTGGAGGGACAGGGGGACGGGAGACCCAGTACTTC
CDR3: CASGGTGGRETQYF

J: TRBJ2-1
V: TRBV18
size: NA
D: NA
DNA: TGTGCCAGCTCACCAACCGGGGGTGGTGAGCAGTTCTTC
CDR3: CASSPTGGGEQFF

J: TRBJ2-2
V: TRBV5-4
size: NA
D: NA
DNA: TGTGCCAGCAGCTTGGGCAGGGTAAGGAGAAACACCGGGGAGCTGTTTTTT
CDR3: CASSLGRVRRNTGELFF

J: TRBJ2-2
V: TRBV27
size: NA
D: NA
DNA: TGTGCCAGCACGCGGATGACAGCGAACACCGGGGAGCTGTTTTTT
CDR3: CASTRMTANTGELFF

J: TRBJ2-7
V: TRBV27
size: NA
D: NA
DNA: TGTGCCAGCGGATCGACAGATATTGTCGAGCAGTACTTC
CDR3: CASGSTDIVEQYF

J: TRBJ2-7
V: TRBV6-5
size: NA
D: TRBD1
DNA: TGTGCCAGCAGCCACGACAGGGACGGCTACGAGCAGTACTTC
CDR3: CASSHDRDGYEQYF

J: TRBJ1-1
V: TRBV29-1
size: NA
D: NA
DNA: TGCAGCGCTACCCCCAGGGTGCGAGACACTGAAGCTTTCTTT
CDR3: CSATPRVRDTEAFF

J: TRBJ1-2
V: TRBV5-1
size: NA
D: TRBD1
DNA: TGCGCCAGCAGCCCGGGACAGGGCGGCGGCTACACCTTC
CDR3: CASSPGQGGGYTF

J: TRBJ1-3
V: TRBV6-5
size: NA
D: NA
DNA: TGTGTCGCTATCAGGGGTACGTTAGGAAACACCATATATTTT
CDR3: CVAIRGTLGNTIYF

J: TRBJ1-2
V: TRBV15
size: NA
D: NA
DNA: TGTGCCACCAGCAGACCGAACTCGGGAGTAACCTTC
CDR3: CATSRPNSGVTF

J: TRBJ2-2
V: TRBV4-3
size: NA
D: TRBD1
DNA: TGCGCCAGCAGCCCCGGATGGACAGGGGGAACCGGGGAGCTGTTTTTT
CDR3: CASSPGWTGGTGELFF

J: TRBJ2-6
V: TRBV4-3
size: once
D: NA
DNA: TGCGCCAGCAGCCCGGAGTACTCTGGGGCCAACGTCCTGACTTTC
CDR3: CASSPEYSGANVLTF

J: TRBJ2-1
V: TRBV7-6
size: once
D: TRBD1
DNA: TGTGCCAGCAGCCAATTGGGCGGGACAGGGCTTTACAATGAGCAGTTCTTC
CDR3: CASSQLGGTGLYNEQFF

J: TRBJ2-5
V: TRBV28
size: NA
D: TRBD1
DNA: TGTGCCAGCACAACAGGGGGCGAGGAGACCCAGTACTTC
CDR3: CASTTGGEETQYF

J: TRBJ1-1
V: TRBV19
size: NA
D: NA
DNA: TGTGCCAGTAGTCTCGGTACGGGCACTGAAGCTTTCTTT
CDR3: CASSLGTGTEAFF

J: TRBJ2-3
V: TRBV7-9
size: NA
D: NA
DNA: TGTGCCAGCAGCTCCCATGGGCGTAAGAGCACAGATACGCAGTATTTT
CDR3: CASSSHGRKSTDTQYF

J: TRBJ2-1
V: TRBV7-2
size: NA
D: TRBD2
DNA: TGTGCCAGCAGCTCCTCTAGCGGGGGGGCCAATGAGCAGTTCTTC
CDR3: CASSSSSGGANEQFF

J: TRBJ1-2
V: TRBV5-5
size: NA
D: TRBD1
DNA: TGTGCCAGCAGCCCGGGGACAGGGGATGGTGGCTACACCTTC
CDR3: CASSPGTGDGGYTF

J: TRBJ2-7
V: TRBV11-2
size: NA
D: TRBD2
DNA: TGTGCCAGCAGGGAGACTAGCGGGAGGCTGTACGAGCAGTACTTC
CDR3: CASRETSGRLYEQYF

J: TRBJ2-3
V: TRBV5-1
size: NA
D: NA
DNA: TGCGCCAGCAGCCGGGAAGGGGGTACAGATACGCAGTATTTT
CDR3: CASSREGGTDTQYF

J: TRBJ2-7
V: TRBV29-1
size: NA
D: NA
DNA: TGCAGCGACGGACGGCGGGGCTCCTACGAGCAGTACTTC
CDR3: CSDGRRGSYEQYF

J: TRBJ2-7
V: TRBV13
size: NA
D: TRBD1
DNA: TGTGCCAGCAGCCCCGAACAGGGGGGCTACGAGCAGTACTTC
CDR3: CASSPEQGGYEQYF

J: TRBJ1-2
V: TRBV19
size: once
D: TRBD1
DNA: TGTGCCAGTAGTATGGCCGGGACAGCCTATGGCTACACCTTC
CDR3: CASSMAGTAYGYTF

J: TRBJ1-5
V: TRBV7-9
size: NA
D: TRBD1
DNA: TGTGCCAGCAGCCCTGGACAGGCTAATCAGCCCCAGCATTTT
CDR3: CASSPGQANQPQHF

J: TRBJ2-2
V: TRBV7-6
size: NA
D: TRBD2
DNA: TGTGCCAGCAGCTTAAACCTAGCGGGAGGAGGCGGGGAGCTGTTTTTT
CDR3: CASSLNLAGGGGELFF

J: TRBJ1-5
V: TRBV24-1
size: NA
D: TRBD1
DNA: TGTGCCACCAGTGATCCCCAGGGGGTAGACCAGCCCCAGCATTTT
CDR3: CATSDPQGVDQPQHF

J: TRBJ2-7
V: TRBV7-9
size: NA
D: NA
DNA: TGTGCCAGCAGCTTGGTGGGACTGTCCTCCTACGAGCAGTACTTC
CDR3: CASSLVGLSSYEQYF

J: TRBJ2-3
V: TRBV7-8
size: few
D: TRBD2
DNA: TGTGCCAGCAGCTTAGAAGTTACAGGGGGACTAGCGGGGGCGGGAGATACGCAGTATTTT
CDR3: CASSLEVTGGLAGAGDTQYF

J: TRBJ1-5
V: TRBV27
size: NA
D: NA
DNA: TGTGCCAGCGGCCGAAGCCTCGGGAGGGGCGGCGGCCAGCCCCAGCATTTT
CDR3: CASGRSLGRGGGQPQHF

J: TRBJ1-1
V: TRBV18
size: NA
D: TRBD1
DNA: TGTGCCAGCTCGTTTGGACAGGGAATGAACACTGAAGCTTTCTTT
CDR3: CASSFGQGMNTEAFF

J: TRBJ2-2
V: TRBV5-1
size: NA
D: NA
DNA: TGCGCCAGCAGCTTGGTGGCAGGGATGAACACCGGGGAGCTGTTTTTT
CDR3: CASSLVAGMNTGELFF

J: TRBJ1-4
V: TRBV5-1
size: NA
D: TRBD1
DNA: TGCGCCAGCAGCTTGTCAGGGACAGATGGGGGAAAACTGTTTTTT
CDR3: CASSLSGTDGGKLFF

J: TRBJ2-5
V: TRBV27
size: NA
D: NA
DNA: TGTGCCAGCAGTTTCCGGGGGGCCCCGGAGACCCAGTACTTC
CDR3: CASSFRGAPETQYF

J: TRBJ2-1
V: TRBV5-1
size: NA
D: TRBD2
DNA: TGCGCCAGCAGCTTAGGGACTAGCGGAAATGAGCAGTTCTTC
CDR3: CASSLGTSGNEQFF